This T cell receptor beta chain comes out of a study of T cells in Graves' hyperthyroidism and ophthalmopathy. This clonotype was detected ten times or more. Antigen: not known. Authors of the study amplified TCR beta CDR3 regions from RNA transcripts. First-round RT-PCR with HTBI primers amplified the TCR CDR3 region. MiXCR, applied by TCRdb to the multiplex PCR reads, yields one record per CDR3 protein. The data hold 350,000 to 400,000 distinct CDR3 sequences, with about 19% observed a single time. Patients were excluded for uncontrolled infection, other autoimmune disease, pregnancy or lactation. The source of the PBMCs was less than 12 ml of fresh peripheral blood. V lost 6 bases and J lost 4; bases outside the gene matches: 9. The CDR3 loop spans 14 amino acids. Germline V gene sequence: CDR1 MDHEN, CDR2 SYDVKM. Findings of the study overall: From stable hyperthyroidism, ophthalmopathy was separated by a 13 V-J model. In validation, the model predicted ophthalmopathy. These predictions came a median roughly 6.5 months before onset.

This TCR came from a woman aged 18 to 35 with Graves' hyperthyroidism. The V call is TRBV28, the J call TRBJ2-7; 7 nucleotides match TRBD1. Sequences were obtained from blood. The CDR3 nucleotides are TGTGCCAGCAGCACCCGGGACAGCCATTACGAGCAGTACTTC. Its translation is CASSTRDSHYEQYF. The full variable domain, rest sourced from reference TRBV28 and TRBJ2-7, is DVKVTQSSRYLVKRTGEKVFLECVQDMDHENMFWYRQDPGLGLRLIYFSYDVKMKEKGDIPEGYSVSREKKERFSLILESASTNQTSMYLCASSTRDSHYEQYFGPGTRLTVT.